Ten or more counts support the clone carrying this T cell receptor beta chain. Its antigen is unidentified. Germline V lookup: CDR1 SQVTM, CDR2 ANQGSEA. CDR3 length equals 14 residues. V dropped 3 bases and J dropped 1 base, with 12 bases sitting between them. The record originates from a study of Graves' ophthalmopathy and Graves' hyperthyroidism. Findings of the study overall: Most expanded clonotypes from thyroid (those above 0.001 frequency) were also found in blood.

TCR beta CDR3 amplification used RNA transcripts. An opening RT-PCR round employed HTBI primers and preceded a second-round multiplex PCR. TCRdb called the multiplex PCR reads again in MiXCR, with one record for every CDR3 protein. The table includes 660,000 or so distinct CDR3 sequences, 35% to 50% detected once. Sequenced material: peripheral blood. The TCR originated in an adult man with Graves' ophthalmopathy. The V and J genes are TRBV29-1 and TRBJ1-1; D unresolved. CDR3 region: CSVEAGVANTEAFF. DNA for the CDR3: TGCAGCGTTGAGGCAGGTGTGGCGAACACTGAAGCTTTCTTT. Variable domain in full (rest from reference TRBV29-1 and TRBJ1-1): SAVISQKPSRDICQRGTSLTIQCQVDSQVTMMFWYRQQPGQSLTLIATANQGSEATYESGFVIDKFPISRPNLTFSTLTVSNMSPEDSSIYLCSVEAGVANTEAFFGQGTRLTVV.